This T cell receptor beta chain was obtained from a study of blood T cell repertoires in COVID-19. About the research overall: Specimens from acute and convalescent COVID-19 originated in the United States, Italy and Spain. Sample material is recorded as cDNA or gDNA derived from T cells, B-cell-depleted T cells, or PBMCs.

Seattle researchers signed up patients amid active infection and tracked them longitudinally. Original methodology: Scientists estimated how many nucleated cells there were by amplifying reference gene primers. Assay used: immunoSEQ multiplex PCR; TCRdb lists only in-frame clones, some missing. That table furnishes V, J and clone size, whereas the DNA furnished D and trimming. The data show about 160,000 clones, approximately 87% seen once. Sequences were obtained from peripheral blood. The sequence was collected from a woman aged 70-85 years with COVID-19, enrolled during active disease.

CDR3 sequence reads: CASSGTGENTEAFF. DNA of the CDR3: TGTGCCAGCTCCGGGACAGGGGAAAACACTGAAGCTTTCTTT. The chain carries TRBV6-5 and TRBJ1-1, with 10 bases matching TRBD1. This CDR3 has 14 amino acids. The trim removed 8 bases at V and 2 bases at J, leaving 5 bases unmatched. Germline-derived CDR1 and CDR2 are MNHEY and SVGAGI.